Below are 2 T cell receptor beta chains sequenced from a single sample in a study of T cells after yellow fever vaccination. TCRdb reanalysed the 5' RACE reads using MiXCR and keeps one entry per CDR3 protein. This sample yields 510,000 or so distinct CDR3 sequences, of which approximately 21% are seen a single time; 13% to 15% belongs to the top ten. Sequencing used PBMCs, obtained 15 days after the yellow fever booster vaccination. These receptors were obtained from a man aged 30 to 45 who received the YFV17D yellow fever vaccine.

A word on this clonotype: One end of the junction fails to match germline, which may point to a read error. CDR3 coding DNA: TGTGCCAGCAGTAACTCGGGCGGGAGGTCGGATACGCAGTATTTT. It specifies CASSNSGGRSDTQYF. The V call is TRBV6-5, the J call TRBJ2-3; 8 nucleotides align to TRBD2. The germline gives CDR1 MNHEY, CDR2 SVGAGI. The CDR3 runs to 15 residues.

The CDR3 region is CAISTGPPSGREETQYF. The CDR3 nucleotides read TGTGCCATCAGTACCGGGCCCCCCAGCGGGAGGGAAGAGACCCAGTACTTC. The chain recombines TRBV10-3 with TRBJ2-5; 10 bases line up with TRBD2. Trimming at V came to 5 bases and at J to 3 bases, leaving 12 bases not matched to a gene. CDR3 size: 17 residues. CDR1 and CDR2 (germline): ENHRY, SYGVKD.